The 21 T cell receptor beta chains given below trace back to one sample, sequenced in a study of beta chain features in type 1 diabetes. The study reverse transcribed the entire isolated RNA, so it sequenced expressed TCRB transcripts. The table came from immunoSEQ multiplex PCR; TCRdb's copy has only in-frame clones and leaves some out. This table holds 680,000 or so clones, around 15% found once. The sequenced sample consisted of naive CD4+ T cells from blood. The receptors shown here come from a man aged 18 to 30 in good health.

CDR3 region: CASSHLAGGPQQYF. DNA of the CDR3: TGCGCCAGCAGCCACCTAGCGGGGGGTCCCCAGCAGTACTTC. This chain uses TRBV4-3 with TRBJ2-7, with TRBD2 identical over 11 bases. Looked up from germline, CDR1 is LGHNA and CDR2 is YSLEER. This CDR3 has 14 amino acids. Trimming removed 3 bases from V and 8 bases from J; junction bases left unmatched: 6.

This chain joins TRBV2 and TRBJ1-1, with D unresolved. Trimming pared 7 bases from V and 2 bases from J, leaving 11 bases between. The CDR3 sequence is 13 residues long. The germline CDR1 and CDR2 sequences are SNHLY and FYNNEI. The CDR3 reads CASTPQSNTEAFF. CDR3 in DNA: TGTGCCAGCACCCCACAGAGTAACACTGAAGCTTTCTTT. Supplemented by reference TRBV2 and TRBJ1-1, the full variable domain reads EPEVTQTPSHQVTQMGQEVILRCVPISNHLYFYWYRQILGQKVEFLVSFYNNEISEKSEIFDDQFSVERPDGSNFTLKIRSTKLEDSAMYFCASTPQSNTEAFFGQGTRLTVV.

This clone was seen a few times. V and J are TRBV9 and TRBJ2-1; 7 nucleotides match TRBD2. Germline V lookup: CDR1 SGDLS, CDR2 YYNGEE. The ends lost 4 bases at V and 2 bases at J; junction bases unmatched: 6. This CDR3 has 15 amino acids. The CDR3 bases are TGTGCCAGCAGCCCCTCCGCGGGGGCCTACAATGAGCAGTTCTTC. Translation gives CASSPSAGAYNEQFF.

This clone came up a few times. The CDR3 bases are TGTGCCAGCTCACCTGGGGATATGGGCAATCAGCCCCAGCATTTT. This sequence encodes CASSPGDMGNQPQHF. V usage is TRBV18 and J usage is TRBJ1-5; no firm D call. The CDR3 contains 15 residues. Trimming took 3 bases from V and 2 from J, leaving 11 bases between them. CDR1 is KGHSH, CDR2 LQKENI, per germline.

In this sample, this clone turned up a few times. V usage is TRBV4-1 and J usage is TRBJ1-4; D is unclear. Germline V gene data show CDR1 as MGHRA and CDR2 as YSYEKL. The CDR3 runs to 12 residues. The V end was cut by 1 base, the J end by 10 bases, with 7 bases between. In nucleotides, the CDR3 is TGCGCCAGCAGCCAAGTCTACGGAAAACTGTTTTTT. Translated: CASSQVYGKLFF.

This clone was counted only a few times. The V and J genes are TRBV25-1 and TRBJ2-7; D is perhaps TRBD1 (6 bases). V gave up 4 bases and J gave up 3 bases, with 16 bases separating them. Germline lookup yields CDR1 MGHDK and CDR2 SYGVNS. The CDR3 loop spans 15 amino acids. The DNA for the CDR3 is TGTGCCAGCAGTGGGCCCCGGGACATATTCTACGAGCAGTACTTC. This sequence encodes CASSGPRDIFYEQYF.

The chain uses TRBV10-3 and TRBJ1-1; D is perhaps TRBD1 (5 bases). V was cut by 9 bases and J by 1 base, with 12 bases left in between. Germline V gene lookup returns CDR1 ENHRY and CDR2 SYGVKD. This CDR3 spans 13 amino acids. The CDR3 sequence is CAISGTSNTEAFF. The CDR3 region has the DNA TGTGCCATTTCCGGGACCTCGAACACTGAAGCTTTCTTT.

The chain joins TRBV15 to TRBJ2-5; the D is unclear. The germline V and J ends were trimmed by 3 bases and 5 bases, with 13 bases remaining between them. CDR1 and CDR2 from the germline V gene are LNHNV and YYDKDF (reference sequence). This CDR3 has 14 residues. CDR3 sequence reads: CATSSRTGFETQYF. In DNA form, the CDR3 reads TGTGCCACCAGCAGCCGGACGGGCTTCGAGACCCAGTACTTC.

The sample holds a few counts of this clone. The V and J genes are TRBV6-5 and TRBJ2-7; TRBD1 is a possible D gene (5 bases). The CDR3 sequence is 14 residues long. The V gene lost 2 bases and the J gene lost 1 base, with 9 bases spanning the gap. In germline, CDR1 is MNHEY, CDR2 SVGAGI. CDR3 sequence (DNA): TGTGCCAGCAGTTACCAACAGGAGTCCTACGAGCAGTACTTC. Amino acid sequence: CASSYQQESYEQYF.

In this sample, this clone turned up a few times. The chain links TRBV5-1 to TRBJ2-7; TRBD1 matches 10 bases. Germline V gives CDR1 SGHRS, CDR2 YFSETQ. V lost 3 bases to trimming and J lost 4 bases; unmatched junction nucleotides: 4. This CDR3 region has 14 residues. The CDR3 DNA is TGCGCCAGCAGCTCGACAGGGGGCTTTTACGAGCAGTACTTC. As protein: CASSSTGGFYEQYF.

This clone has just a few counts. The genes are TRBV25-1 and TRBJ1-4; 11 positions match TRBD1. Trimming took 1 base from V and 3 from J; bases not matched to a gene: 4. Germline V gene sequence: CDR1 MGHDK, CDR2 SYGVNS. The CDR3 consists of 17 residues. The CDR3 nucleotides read TGTGCCAGCAGTGAATGGGGGACAGGGGGATCTAATGAAAAACTGTTTTTT. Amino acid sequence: CASSEWGTGGSNEKLFF.

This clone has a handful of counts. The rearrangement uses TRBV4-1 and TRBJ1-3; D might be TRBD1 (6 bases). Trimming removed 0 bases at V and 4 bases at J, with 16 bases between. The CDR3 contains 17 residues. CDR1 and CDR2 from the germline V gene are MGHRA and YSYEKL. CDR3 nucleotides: TGCGCCAGCAGCCAAGAAAGGCGGGGGGCGCGGGGAAACACCATATATTTT. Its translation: CASSQERRGARGNTIYF.

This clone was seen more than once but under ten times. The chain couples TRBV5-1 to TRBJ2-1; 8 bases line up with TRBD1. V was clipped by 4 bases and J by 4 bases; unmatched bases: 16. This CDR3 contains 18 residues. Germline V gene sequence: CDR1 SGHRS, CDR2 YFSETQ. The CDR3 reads CASSPGQGLLSIYNEQFF. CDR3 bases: TGCGCCAGCAGCCCTGGACAGGGCTTATTATCGATTTACAATGAGCAGTTCTTC. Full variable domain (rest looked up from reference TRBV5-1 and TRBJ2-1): KAGVTQTPRYLIKTRGQQVTLSCSPISGHRSVSWYQQTPGQGLQFLFEYFSETQRNKGNFPGRFSGRQFSNSRSEMNVSTLELGDSALYLCASSPGQGLLSIYNEQFFGPGTRLTVL.

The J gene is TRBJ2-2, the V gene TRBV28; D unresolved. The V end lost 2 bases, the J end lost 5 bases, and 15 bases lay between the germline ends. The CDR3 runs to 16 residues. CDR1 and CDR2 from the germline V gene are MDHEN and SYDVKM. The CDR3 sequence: CASSLGQRRLTGELFF. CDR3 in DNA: TGTGCCAGCAGTTTAGGTCAGCGTCGTTTGACCGGGGAGCTGTTTTTT.

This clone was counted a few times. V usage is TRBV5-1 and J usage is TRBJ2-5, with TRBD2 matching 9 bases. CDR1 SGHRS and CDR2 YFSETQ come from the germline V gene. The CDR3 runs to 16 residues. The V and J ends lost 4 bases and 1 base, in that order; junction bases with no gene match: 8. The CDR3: CASSPEARGGQETQYF. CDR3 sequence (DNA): TGCGCCAGCAGCCCGGAGGCGCGGGGGGGCCAAGAGACCCAGTACTTC.

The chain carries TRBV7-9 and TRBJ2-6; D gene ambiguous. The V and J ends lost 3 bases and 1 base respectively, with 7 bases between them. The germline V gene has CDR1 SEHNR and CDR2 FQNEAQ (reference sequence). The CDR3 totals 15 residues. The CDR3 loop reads CASSFTGSGANVLTF. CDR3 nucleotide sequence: TGTGCCAGCAGCTTCACCGGGTCTGGGGCCAACGTCCTGACTTTC.

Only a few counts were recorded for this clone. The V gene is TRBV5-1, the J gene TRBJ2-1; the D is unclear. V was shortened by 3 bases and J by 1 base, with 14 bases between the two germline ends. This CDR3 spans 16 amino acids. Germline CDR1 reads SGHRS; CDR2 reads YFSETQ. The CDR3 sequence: CASSSPKTSSYNEQFF. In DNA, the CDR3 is TGCGCCAGCAGCTCCCCCAAGACTTCTTCCTACAATGAGCAGTTCTTC.

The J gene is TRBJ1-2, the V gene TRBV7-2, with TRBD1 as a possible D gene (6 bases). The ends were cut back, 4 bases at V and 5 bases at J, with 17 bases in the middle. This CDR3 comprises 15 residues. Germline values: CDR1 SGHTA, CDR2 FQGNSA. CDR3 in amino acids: CASSYYQGWKYGYTF. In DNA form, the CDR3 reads TGTGCCAGCAGCTACTACCAGGGGTGGAAATATGGCTACACCTTC.

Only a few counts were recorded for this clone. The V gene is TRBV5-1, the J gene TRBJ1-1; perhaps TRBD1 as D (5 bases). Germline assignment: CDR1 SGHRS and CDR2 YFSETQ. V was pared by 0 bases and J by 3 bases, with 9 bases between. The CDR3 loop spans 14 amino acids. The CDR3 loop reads CASSLGQGHTEAFF. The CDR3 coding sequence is TGCGCCAGCAGCTTGGGCCAGGGCCACACTGAAGCTTTCTTT.

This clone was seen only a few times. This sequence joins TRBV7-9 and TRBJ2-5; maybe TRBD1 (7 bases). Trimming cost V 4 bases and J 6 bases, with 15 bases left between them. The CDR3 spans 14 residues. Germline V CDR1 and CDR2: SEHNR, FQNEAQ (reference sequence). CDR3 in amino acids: CASSSDPGGQTQYF. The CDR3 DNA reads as TGTGCCAGCAGCTCCGATCCAGGGGGGCAGACCCAGTACTTC.

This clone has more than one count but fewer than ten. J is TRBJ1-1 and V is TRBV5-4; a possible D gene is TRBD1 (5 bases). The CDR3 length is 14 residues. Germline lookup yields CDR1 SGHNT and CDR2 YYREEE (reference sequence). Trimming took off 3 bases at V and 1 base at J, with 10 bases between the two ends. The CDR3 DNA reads TGTGCCAGCAGCTCGGGACTCCGGAACACTGAAGCTTTCTTT. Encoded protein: CASSSGLRNTEAFF.